These 18 T cell receptor beta chains share one sample of origin, sequenced in a study of cytomegalovirus exposure and HLA in healthy donors. PCR primers comprised 60 Vbeta and 13 Jbeta primers. Measured with immunoSEQ multiplex PCR; TCRdb has only the in-frame clones, and not every one. The repertoire holds 100,000 to 150,000 clones, with 15% to 20% as singletons. Material for sequencing was PBMCs. The receptors were sampled from a female donor in good health and CMV-seropositive.

The chain has TRBV6-5 and TRBJ1-6; 7 bases line up with TRBD1. CDR3 length: 15 residues. J gave up 7 bases and V 6 bases, and 9 bases lay outside the gene matches. Germline CDR1 MNHEY, CDR2 SVGAGI. CDR3 amino acids: CASRFPPTGNSPLHF. The CDR3 nucleotides are TGTGCCAGCAGATTCCCTCCGACAGGGAATTCACCCCTCCACTTT.

A few counts support this clone. Different DNA sequences within this sample yield the same CDR3. This rearrangement joins TRBV5-1 to TRBJ2-3; 7 bases match TRBD1. The germline CDR1 and CDR2 sequences are SGHRS and YFSETQ. V lost 4 bases to trimming and J lost 0 bases; unmatched junction nucleotides: 2. This CDR3 comprises 14 residues. DNA of the CDR3: TGCGCCAGCAGCCTGGGACAGAGCACAGATACGCAGTATTTT. The encoded protein is CASSLGQSTDTQYF.

This clone was counted only a few times. The chain joins TRBV6-5 to TRBJ1-3; no firm D call. The CDR3 extends over 11 amino acids. The V gene lost 2 bases and the J gene lost 7 bases, with 3 bases spanning the gap. Germline lookup yields CDR1 MNHEY and CDR2 SVGAGI. CDR3 region: CASSYGNTIYF. The CDR3 DNA reads as TGTGCCAGCAGTTACGGCAACACCATATATTTT.

The chain joins TRBV5-1 to TRBJ2-7, with TRBD2 matching 8 bases. This CDR3 comprises 17 residues. From germline, CDR1 is SGHRS and CDR2 YFSETQ. Trimming took 0 bases from V and 6 from J; bases not matched to a gene: 14. The CDR3 spells CASSLAPVAGGRSEQYF. Written as DNA, the CDR3 is TGCGCCAGCAGCTTGGCACCCGTGGCGGGAGGACGGTCCGAGCAGTACTTC.

This clone occurred a few times. The rearrangement links TRBV12-5 to TRBJ2-7; 8 bases line up with TRBD1. Germline CDR1 is LGHNT and CDR2 is FRNRAP. This CDR3 has 13 amino acids. With V trimmed by 5 bases and J by 1 base, 1 base remained unmatched. Here the CDR3 reads CASGRQGSYEQYF. CDR3 sequence (DNA): TGTGCTAGTGGTCGACAGGGGTCCTACGAGCAGTACTTC.

This clone was counted between two and nine times. The gene calls are TRBV19 and TRBJ2-7; 8 bases match TRBD2. This CDR3 contains 15 residues. V dropped 9 bases and J dropped 2; count of bases not matched to a gene: 12. The germline gives CDR1 LNHDA, CDR2 SQIVND (reference sequence). The CDR3 region is CASTPGRGPAYEQYF. In DNA, the CDR3 is TGTGCCAGCACACCCGGGAGGGGTCCAGCCTACGAGCAGTACTTC.

This clone showed up just a few times. The rearrangement uses TRBV27 and TRBJ1-2; 7 nucleotides align to TRBD1. V gave up 6 bases and J gave up 2 bases; unmatched junction bases: 3. Germline lookup yields CDR1 MNHEY and CDR2 SMNVEV (reference sequence). CDR3 length: 13 amino acids. Here the CDR3 reads CASSHRGNYGYTF. The CDR3 DNA sequence: TGTGCCAGCAGCCACAGGGGAAACTATGGCTACACCTTC.

This chain uses TRBV6-6 with TRBJ2-7; tentative D call: TRBD1 (6 bases). From germline, CDR1 is MNHNY and CDR2 SVGAGI (reference sequence). This CDR3 is built from 12 residues. The ends were cut back, 6 bases at V and 7 bases at J, with 13 bases in the middle. The CDR3 DNA sequence: TGTGCCAGCAGCCCGGGCGACAGGGAGCAGTACTTC. It encodes CASSPGDREQYF.

The rearrangement joins TRBV5-1 to TRBJ1-4, with 9 positions matching TRBD1. Germline V gene sequence: CDR1 SGHRS, CDR2 YFSETQ. J gave up 7 bases and V 5 bases, and 12 bases lay outside the gene matches. The CDR3 contains 16 residues. CDR3 sequence: CASSPPTGTGFEKLFF. The DNA of the CDR3 is TGCGCCAGCAGTCCGCCAACCGGGACAGGGTTTGAAAAACTGTTTTTT.

This clone was counted a few times. The rearrangement joins TRBV6-6 to TRBJ1-2; maybe TRBD1 (5 bases). The CDR3 spans 15 residues. V was cut by 0 bases and J by 3 bases, with 11 bases left in between. CDR1 and CDR2 (germline): MNHNY, SVGAGI (reference sequence). The CDR3 DNA is TGTGCCAGCAGTTACTCATTAGGGGTTGACTATGGCTACACCTTC. It encodes CASSYSLGVDYGYTF.

The chain joins TRBV30 to TRBJ1-1, with D possibly TRBD1 on 5 matching bases. The CDR3 contains 13 residues. The ends were cut back, 2 bases at V and 4 bases at J, with 11 bases in the middle. From germline, CDR1 is GTSNPN and CDR2 SVGIG (reference sequence). The CDR3 here is CAWSTQGGTEAFF. CDR3 DNA sequence: TGTGCCTGGAGTACCCAGGGAGGCACTGAAGCTTTCTTT.

This clone was counted between two and nine times. The chain is built from TRBV6-5 and TRBJ1-2, with 8 bases lining up with TRBD1. J lost 7 bases, V lost 0 bases, and 10 bases had no gene match. Germline V CDR1 and CDR2: MNHEY, SVGAGI. The CDR3 spans 16 residues. The CDR3 sequence: CASSYSISAGGVGYTF. The DNA of the CDR3 is TGTGCCAGCAGTTACTCGATCTCTGCAGGGGGCGTTGGCTACACCTTC.

In its sample, this clone was seen many times. The gene calls are TRBV10-3 and TRBJ2-1; TRBD1 agrees at 8 bases. Germline V CDR1 and CDR2: ENHRY, SYGVKD. The junction had 5 bases not matched to a gene; V was cut back by 10 bases and J by 6 bases. The CDR3 has 12 residues. The CDR3 DNA sequence: TGTGCCAGTGGGGGACAGGTCAATGAGCAGTTCTTC. Protein product: CASGGQVNEQFF.

This chain uses TRBV4-2 with TRBJ2-3, with TRBD1 as a possible D gene (5 bases). CDR3 length: 15 residues. Germline V CDR1 and CDR2: LGHNA, YNFKEQ. V was cut by 6 bases and J by 0 bases, with 13 bases left in between. This CDR3 is CASRGRTTSTDTQYF. The CDR3 DNA sequence: TGTGCCAGCAGAGGGCGGACAACTAGCACAGATACGCAGTATTTT.

J is TRBJ2-3 and V is TRBV7-9, with TRBD1 matching over 9 bases. Trimming at V came to 4 bases and at J to 7 bases, leaving 9 bases not matched to a gene. The CDR3 is 15 amino acids. Germline V lookup: CDR1 SEHNR, CDR2 FQNEAQ (reference sequence). The CDR3 region is CASSSPGQGAHTQYF. In DNA, the CDR3 is TGTGCCAGCAGCTCACCGGGACAGGGCGCCCATACGCAGTATTTT. The full variable domain, rest sourced from reference TRBV7-9 and TRBJ2-3, is DTGVSQNPRHKITKRGQNVTFRCDPISEHNRLYWYRQTLGQGPEFLTYFQNEAQLEKSRLLSDRFSAERPKGSFSTLEIQRTEQGDSAMYLCASSSPGQGAHTQYFGPGTRLTVL.

Only a few counts were recorded for this clone. The chain combines TRBV6-1 with TRBJ1-2; 8 bases map to TRBD1. Germline V gene sequence: CDR1 MNHNS, CDR2 SASEGT. The CDR3 sequence is 14 residues long. V lost 5 bases, J lost 5 bases, and 7 bases stayed unmatched. CDR3 coding DNA: TGTGCCAGCAGTAACCGGGACAGGCCGTATGGCTACACCTTC. It encodes CASSNRDRPYGYTF.

J is TRBJ1-5 and V is TRBV27; no clear D gene. V lost 0 bases, J lost 8 bases, and 11 bases lay in between. The V gene's germline CDR1 is MNHEY and CDR2 SMNVEV (reference sequence). The CDR3 covers 14 residues. The CDR3, as DNA: TGTGCCAGCAGTTTATCCCGGGGTATTGAGCCCCAGCATTTT. It yields the protein CASSLSRGIEPQHF.

The chain recombines TRBV29-1 with TRBJ2-3, with D tentatively TRBD2 (6 bases). The CDR3 runs 15 residues. Per germline, CDR1 SQVTM and CDR2 ANQGSEA. Trimming cost V 1 base and J 3 bases, with 14 bases left between them. DNA for the CDR3: TGCAGCGTTGAAGGCGGAGCGGGTCTGACAGATACGCAGTATTTT. Translation: CSVEGGAGLTDTQYF.